This T cell receptor (beta chain) appears in the sequencing data of a study of a mutant IDH1 vaccine in newly diagnosed glioma. Study information: Investigators started vaccination 4-6 weeks after radiotherapy alone, or with temozolomide cycles. Of treated patients, around 62% were men and roughly 40% women, averaging about 40 years. Former treatment meant radiotherapy, temozolomide, or both; the majority had gotten both.

Stated time point: week 11, during vaccination. Vaccination comprised doses that each held 300 ug of mutant IDH1 20-mer peptide, plus topical imiquimod. Sequenced by immunoSEQ multiplex PCR; TCRdb stores in-frame clones only, minus some. The sample lists about 64,000 clones; approximately 84% were seen once. Study results and limitations: With respect to changes in top peripheral T cell clonotypes, pseudoprogression seemed unrelated.

A word on this clone: Antigen unknown.

The germline V gene has CDR1 MNHNS and CDR2 SASEGT. The CDR3 consists of 14 residues. The junction had 8 bases not matched to a gene; V was cut back by 9 bases and J by 4 bases. The sequences come from PBMCs, collected from a glioma patient whose treatment included an IDH1 peptide vaccine. This receptor was obtained from a woman in her forties or fifties with glioma. The chain carries TRBV6-1 and TRBJ2-1; 8 positions match TRBD1. CDR3 sequence: CASKPGQDYNEQFF. CDR3 bases: TGTGCCAGTAAACCGGGACAGGATTACAATGAGCAGTTCTTC.